The present entry profiles one T cell receptor beta chain with its context. Its antigen is still unknown. V gave up 3 bases and J gave up 5 bases, with 13 bases separating them. The CDR3 loop spans 14 amino acids. These data originate in a study of T-cell memory formation after mild COVID-19. Across the whole study: The TCR clusters were mostly specific to one donor.

5'RACE with constant-segment primers built TCRalpha and TCRbeta cDNA libraries with UMIs. TCRdb independently ran MiXCR on the 5' RACE reads; one entry per CDR3 protein. The repertoire holds some 600,000 distinct CDR3 sequences, with roughly 17% as singletons. Study-wide results and caveats: Contracting clones localized mainly to CM and EM when CD4+ and mainly to EMRA when CD8+. Pre-infection memory carried some responding clones, suggesting that cross-reactive memory joined.

The chain is built from TRBV12-3 or TRBV12-4 and TRBJ1-1; D gene uncertain. This clonotype was obtained from an adult woman who had mild COVID-19 (a few samples of this study predate the infection). Cell type and time point are not known. The source material was PBMCs or a T cell subset sorted from them (not recorded which). For the CDR3, the DNA is TGTGCCAGCAGTTTCCGACCCGGAGGAACTGAAGCTTTCTTT. As protein: CASSFRPGGTEAFF.